This T cell receptor (beta chain) derives from a study of shared clonotypes between healthy human individuals (dated by TCRdb to 2019 to 2021). A note on the overall study: A couple of women and three men aged 18 to 49 years were included in the cohort. Per donor, three plates each were used for CD4 naive and CD4 memory, two for CD8 naive, and one for CD8 memory. The study deeply sequenced blood TCR repertoires of five healthy adults to estimate repertoire size and the extent of clonotype sharing between individuals. To increase sequencing depth and limit assay-specific biases, TCR repertoire library preparation and sequencing were carried out by different laboratories using diverse techniques. Each donor's leukapheresis produced roughly between about 0.8 and 10 billion PBMCs.

TCR CDR3 regions were amplified from genomic DNA by multiplex PCR using the deep immunoSEQ assay. Genomic DNA extracted from each cell subset was distributed evenly over all wells of several immunoSEQ 96-well plates, and each plate served as one replicate. For sorted subsets, each replicate PCR was loaded with 200 ng genomic DNA, equivalent to 30,000 or so T cell genomes. The purified libraries were quantified using a Qubit 3.0 fluorometer, sized with a Bioanalyzer 2100, and then quantified again using the KAPA Library Quantification kit. A separate single-read 150-cycle Illumina NextSeq 550 flow cell was used to sequence each immunoSEQ 96-well plate. The original methods were these. The immunoSEQ output contained only junctional sequences without quality scores, so filtering could not match that applied to full-length reads. Sequences were annotated with PyIR, a Python wrapper for IgBLAST v1.9, and V/J genes and CDR3 were assigned using IMGT germline references. Reads were filtered out if the reads had weak V/J assignments (E-value above 1e-6), no CDR3, stop codons, out-of-frame junctions, or ambiguous translated residues. V3J clonotypes were defined as sequences sharing an identical inferred V gene, J gene, and CDR3 amino acid sequence. The percentage overlap between two repertoires was calculated by dividing the number of shared unique clonotypes by the size of the smaller repertoire. Three approaches were used to assess repertoire richness: RTK rarefaction, the Chao1 estimator, and Recon v2.1 estimates of unobserved clonotypes. Generation probabilities for all TCRbeta clonotypes obtained by the gDNA method from several donors were computed using OLGA. As stored in TCRdb, this immuneACCESS dataset retains in-frame rearrangements with V and J assigned. A fraction of the clones does not appear; measured against another copy, unresolved V genes explain less than half of the discrepancy, and the remainder lacks a known reason. The V and J calls and clone size were taken over from that table, and D and trimming were inferred from the DNA. Present in this sample are around 720,000 clones, around four fifths of which were seen just once. The ten largest clones add up to around 1.8% of the sample.

Concerning this clone itself: The antigen it binds to is not known. No clone much larger than this one lies a single base away; base qualities are absent.

Healthy HIV-negative adults with no recently reported acute infections or vaccinations were included as donors. Only Caucasian adults living in Nashville, Tennessee, USA were represented among the donors. CD4+ T cells were enriched by magnetic negative selection; naive cells were then positively selected on CD45RA, and the negative fraction formed the memory subset. After blood collection by leukapheresis, PBMCs were isolated using Ficoll-Histopaque density gradient centrifugation and then cryopreserved in the vapor phase of liquid nitrogen. Analytical flow cytometry was used to check the purity and quantity of every magnetically sorted T cell population. Each sorted fraction had its genomic DNA isolated and then quantified by UV absorbance on a Nanodrop 2000c. What the authors observed across the whole study: Based on pairwise subsampling, the degree of clonotype sharing among donors was expected to be affected by sequencing depth. Sampling was restricted to blood, and TCR repertoires in tissue are likely to differ from TCR repertoires in blood. Naive subsets generally had larger estimated clonotype richness than memory subsets did. Across a handful of donors, around 5% of naive CD4, roughly 3.3% of naive CD8, about 2.3% of memory CD4, and around 0.4% of memory CD8 clonotypes were shared. Clonotypes shared by all four sorted-subset donors showed higher generation probabilities than non-shared clonotypes. Because the study included a small number of donors, the genetic and exposure-history diversity represented was limited. Incomplete sequencing was indicated by rarefaction of sorted-subset datasets, despite the large sequencing depth.

This TCR was recovered from a woman aged 30 to 39 in good health. Material for sequencing was memory CD4+ T cells sorted from blood. Interpreted using the paper, the cell subset or site label stands for: CD45RA-negative fraction.

The DNA is as follows: TGTGCCAGCAGTTTTCGGGCTAGGGCAGATACGCAGTATTTT. Its protein is CASSFRARADTQYF. The chain is encoded by TRBV28 joined to TRBJ2-3; a confident D gene designation cannot be given. Per the germline V gene, MDHEN is the CDR1 and SYDVKM is the CDR2. The CDR3 runs 14 amino acids, cysteine and phenylalanine included. The kept DNA is CDR3 alone, 42 bases in frame from the first base. V loses 3 bases of germline sequence and J loses 4 bases, and the interval between the two ends is 11 bases.